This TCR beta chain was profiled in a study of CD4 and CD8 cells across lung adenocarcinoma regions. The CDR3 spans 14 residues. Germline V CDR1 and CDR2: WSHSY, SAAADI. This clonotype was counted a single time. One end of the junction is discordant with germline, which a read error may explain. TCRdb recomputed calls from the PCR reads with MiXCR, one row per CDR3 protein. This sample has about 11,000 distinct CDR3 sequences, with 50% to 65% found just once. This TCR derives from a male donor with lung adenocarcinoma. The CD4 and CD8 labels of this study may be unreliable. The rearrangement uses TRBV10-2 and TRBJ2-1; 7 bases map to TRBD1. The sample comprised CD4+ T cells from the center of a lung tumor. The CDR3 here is CASTEDRTYTEQFF. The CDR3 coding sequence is TGCGCCAGCACCGAGGACAGGACTTACACTGAGCAGTTCTTC.